The present T cell receptor (beta chain) was sequenced within a study of blood T cell repertoires in COVID-19. Study summary: The United States, Italy and Spain provided the acute and convalescent COVID-19 samples.

Sequencing used immunoSEQ multiplex PCR; TCRdb keeps in-frame clones, though not all of them. The sample lists about 130,000 clones; roughly 92% were seen once. Seattle cases were enrolled at active infection and followed longitudinally. Germline assignment: CDR1 SEHNR and CDR2 FQNEAQ (reference sequence). J lost 11 bases, V lost 5 bases, and 13 bases had no gene match. This CDR3 comprises 15 residues. The origin of this receptor is a man aged 50 or older with COVID-19, enrolled during active disease. The sequenced sample consisted of peripheral blood. V gene TRBV7-9 combines with J gene TRBJ1-1, with 11 bases identical to TRBD1. This CDR3 is CASSHGGQGASGAFF. CDR3 nucleotides: TGTGCCAGCAGCCACGGAGGACAGGGGGCCTCCGGGGCTTTCTTT.